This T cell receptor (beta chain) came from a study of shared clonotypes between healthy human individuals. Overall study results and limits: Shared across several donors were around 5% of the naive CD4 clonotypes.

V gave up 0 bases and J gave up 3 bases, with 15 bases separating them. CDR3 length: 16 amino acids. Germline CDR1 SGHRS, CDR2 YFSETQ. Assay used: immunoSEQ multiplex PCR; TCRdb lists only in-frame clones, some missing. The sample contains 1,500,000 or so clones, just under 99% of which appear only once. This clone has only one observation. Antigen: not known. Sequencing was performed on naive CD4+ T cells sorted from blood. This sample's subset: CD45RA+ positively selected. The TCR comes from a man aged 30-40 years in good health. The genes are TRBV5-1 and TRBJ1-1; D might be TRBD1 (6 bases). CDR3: CASSLGRGLWYTEAFF. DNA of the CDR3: TGCGCCAGCAGCTTGGGCAGGGGACTTTGGTACACTGAAGCTTTCTTT. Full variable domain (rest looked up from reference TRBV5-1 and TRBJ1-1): KAGVTQTPRYLIKTRGQQVTLSCSPISGHRSVSWYQQTPGQGLQFLFEYFSETQRNKGNFPGRFSGRQFSNSRSEMNVSTLELGDSALYLCASSLGRGLWYTEAFFGQGTRLTVV.